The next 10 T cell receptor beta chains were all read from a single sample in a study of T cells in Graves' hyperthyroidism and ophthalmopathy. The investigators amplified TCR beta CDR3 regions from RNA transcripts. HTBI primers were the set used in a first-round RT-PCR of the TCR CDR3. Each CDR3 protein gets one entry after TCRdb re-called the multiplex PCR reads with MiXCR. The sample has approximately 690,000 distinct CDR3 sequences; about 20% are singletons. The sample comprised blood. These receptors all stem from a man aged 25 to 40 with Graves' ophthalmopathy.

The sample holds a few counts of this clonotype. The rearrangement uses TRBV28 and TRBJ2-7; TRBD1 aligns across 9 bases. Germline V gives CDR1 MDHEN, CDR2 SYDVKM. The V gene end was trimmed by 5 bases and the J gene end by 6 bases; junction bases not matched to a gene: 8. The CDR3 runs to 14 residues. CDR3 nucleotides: TGTGCCAGCAGTCCTCGGACAGGGGCCGCCGAGCAGTACTTC. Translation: CASSPRTGAAEQYF.

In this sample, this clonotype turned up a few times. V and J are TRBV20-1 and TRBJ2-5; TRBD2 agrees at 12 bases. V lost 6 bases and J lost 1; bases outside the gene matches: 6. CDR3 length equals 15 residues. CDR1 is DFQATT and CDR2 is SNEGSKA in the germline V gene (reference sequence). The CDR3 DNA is TGCAGTGCCCTCGGACTAGCGGGGCTCCAAGAGACCCAGTACTTC. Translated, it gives CSALGLAGLQETQYF.

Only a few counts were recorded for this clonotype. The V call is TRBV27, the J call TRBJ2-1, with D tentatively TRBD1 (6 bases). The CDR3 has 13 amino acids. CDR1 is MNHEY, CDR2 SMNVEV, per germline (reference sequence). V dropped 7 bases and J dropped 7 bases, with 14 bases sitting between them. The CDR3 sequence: CASTSFRGNEQFF. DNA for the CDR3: TGTGCCAGCACGTCCTTTAGGGGGAATGAGCAGTTCTTC.

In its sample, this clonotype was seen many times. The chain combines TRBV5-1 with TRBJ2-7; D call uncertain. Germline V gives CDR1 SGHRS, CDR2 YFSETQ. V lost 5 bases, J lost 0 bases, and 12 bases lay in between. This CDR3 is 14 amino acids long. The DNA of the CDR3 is TGCGCCAGCAGTGGCACCTACTCCTCCTACGAGCAGTACTTC. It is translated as CASSGTYSSYEQYF. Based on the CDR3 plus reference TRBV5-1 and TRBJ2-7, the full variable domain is KAGVTQTPRYLIKTRGQQVTLSCSPISGHRSVSWYQQTPGQGLQFLFEYFSETQRNKGNFPGRFSGRQFSNSRSEMNVSTLELGDSALYLCASSGTYSSYEQYFGPGTRLTVT.

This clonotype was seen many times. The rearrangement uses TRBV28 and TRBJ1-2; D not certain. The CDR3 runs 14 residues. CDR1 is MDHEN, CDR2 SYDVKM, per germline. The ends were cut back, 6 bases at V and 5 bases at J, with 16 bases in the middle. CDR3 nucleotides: TGTGCCAGCAGCTCTCCCGGTTCAATGTATGGCTACACCTTC. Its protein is CASSSPGSMYGYTF.

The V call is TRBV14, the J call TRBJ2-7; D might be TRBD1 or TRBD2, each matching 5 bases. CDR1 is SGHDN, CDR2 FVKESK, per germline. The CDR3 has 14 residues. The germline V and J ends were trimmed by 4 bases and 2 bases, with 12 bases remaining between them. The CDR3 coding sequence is TGTGCCAGCAGCCCTGGGACGGAAGCCTACGAGCAGTACTTC. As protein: CASSPGTEAYEQYF.

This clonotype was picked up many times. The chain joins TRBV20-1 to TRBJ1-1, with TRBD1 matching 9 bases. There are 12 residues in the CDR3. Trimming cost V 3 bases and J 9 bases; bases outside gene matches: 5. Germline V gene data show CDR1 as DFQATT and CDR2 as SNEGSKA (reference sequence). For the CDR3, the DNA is TGCAGTGCTAGCGACAGGGGGAAACAAGCTTTCTTT. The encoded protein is CSASDRGKQAFF.

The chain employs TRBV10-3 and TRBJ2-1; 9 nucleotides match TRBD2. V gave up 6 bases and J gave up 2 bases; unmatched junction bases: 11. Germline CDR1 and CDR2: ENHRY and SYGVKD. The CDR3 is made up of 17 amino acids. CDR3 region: CAISSGTSYRTYNEQFF. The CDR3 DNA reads TGTGCCATCAGCTCAGGGACTAGCTATCGGACCTACAATGAGCAGTTCTTC.

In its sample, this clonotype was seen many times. Here the CDR3 reads CSASFTSGSSYEQYF. CDR3 nucleotides: TGCAGTGCTAGTTTCACTAGCGGGTCATCCTACGAGCAGTACTTC. The gene calls are TRBV20-1 and TRBJ2-7, with 9 bases matching TRBD2. This CDR3 is built from 15 residues. The V gene end was trimmed by 3 bases and the J gene end by 1 base; junction bases not matched to a gene: 7. The germline V gene has CDR1 DFQATT and CDR2 SNEGSKA (reference sequence).

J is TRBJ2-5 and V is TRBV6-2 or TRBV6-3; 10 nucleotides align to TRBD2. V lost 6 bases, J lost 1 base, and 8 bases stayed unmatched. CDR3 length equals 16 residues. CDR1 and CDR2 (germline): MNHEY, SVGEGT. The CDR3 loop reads CASSVELAGIQETQYF. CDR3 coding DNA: TGTGCCAGCAGCGTCGAACTAGCGGGGATCCAAGAGACCCAGTACTTC.